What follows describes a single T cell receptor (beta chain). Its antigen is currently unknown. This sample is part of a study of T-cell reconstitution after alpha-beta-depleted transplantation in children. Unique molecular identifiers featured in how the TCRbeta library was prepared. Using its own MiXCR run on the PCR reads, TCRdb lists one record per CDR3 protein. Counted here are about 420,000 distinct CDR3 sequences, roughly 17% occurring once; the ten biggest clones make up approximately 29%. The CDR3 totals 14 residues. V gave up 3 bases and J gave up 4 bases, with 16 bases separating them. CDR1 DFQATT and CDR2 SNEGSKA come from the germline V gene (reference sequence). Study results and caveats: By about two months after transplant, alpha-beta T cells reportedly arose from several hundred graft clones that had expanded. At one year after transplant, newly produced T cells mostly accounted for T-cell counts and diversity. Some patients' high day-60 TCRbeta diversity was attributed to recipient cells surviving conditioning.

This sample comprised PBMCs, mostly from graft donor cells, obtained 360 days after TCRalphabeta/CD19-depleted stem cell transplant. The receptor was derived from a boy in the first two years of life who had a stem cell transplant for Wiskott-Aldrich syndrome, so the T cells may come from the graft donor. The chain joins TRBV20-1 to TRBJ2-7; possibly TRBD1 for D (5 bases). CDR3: CSASQTAQFYEQYF. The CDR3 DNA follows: TGCAGTGCTAGTCAGACAGCCCAATTTTACGAGCAGTACTTC.